One and the same sample provided the 30 T cell receptor beta chains below, sequenced in a study of cytomegalovirus exposure and HLA in healthy donors. The PCR was carried out with 60 Vbeta primers and 13 Jbeta primers. Method: immunoSEQ multiplex PCR; TCRdb's copy keeps in-frame clones and lacks some. The profile shows 100,000 or so clones, roughly 58% of them singletons. The specimen sequenced was PBMCs. These TCRs come from a woman aged 25 to 45 in good health and CMV-seropositive.

This chain uses TRBV19 with TRBJ1-5, with 10 bases fitting TRBD1. The CDR3 extends over 18 amino acids. Germline lookup yields CDR1 LNHDA and CDR2 SQIVND (reference sequence). Trimming removed 3 bases from V and 1 base from J; junction bases left unmatched: 9. The chain's CDR3 is CASSIDRDRGLSNQPQHF. In DNA, the CDR3 is TGTGCCAGTAGTATTGACCGGGACAGGGGATTAAGCAATCAGCCCCAGCATTTT.

This clone came up once. CDR3 region: CASSIQGAYEQYF. Written as DNA, the CDR3 is TGTGCCAGCAGCATACAGGGGGCTTACGAGCAGTACTTC. The V call is TRBV5-4, the J call TRBJ2-7; TRBD1 matches at 9 bases. V was pared by 4 bases and J by 4 bases, with 3 bases of the junction left unmatched. This CDR3 contains 13 residues. Germline assignment: CDR1 SGHNT and CDR2 YYREEE (reference sequence).

The chain combines TRBV28 with TRBJ1-6, with 7 bases matching TRBD1. Germline assignment: CDR1 MDHEN and CDR2 SYDVKM. After removal of 5 bases from V and 7 bases from J, the junction contained 5 bases not matched to a gene. This CDR3 contains 14 residues. The CDR3 DNA is TGTGCCAGCAGTAAGGGACAGACAAATTCACCCCTCCACTTT. Its protein is CASSKGQTNSPLHF.

This clone showed up just a few times. This chain joins TRBV6-1 and TRBJ1-4, with 9 bases lining up with TRBD1. V lost 6 bases and J lost 6; bases outside the gene matches: 2. The CDR3 sequence is 13 residues long. CDR1 and CDR2 (germline): MNHNS, SASEGT. Here the CDR3 reads CASRDRGYEKLFF. The CDR3 nucleotides read TGTGCCAGCAGGGACAGGGGTTATGAAAAACTGTTTTTT.

The gene calls are TRBV19 and TRBJ1-2; D is perhaps TRBD1 (6 bases). The V end lost 4 bases, the J end lost 8 bases, and 17 bases lay between the germline ends. The CDR3 is 14 residues long. CDR1 and CDR2 (germline): LNHDA, SQIVND (reference sequence). CDR3 coding DNA: TGTGCCAGTAGTAATAAGGGGGGGCCGAGAGGCTACACCTTC. Protein sequence: CASSNKGGPRGYTF.

The chain uses TRBV5-1 and TRBJ1-1; 7 bases line up with TRBD1. The V gene's germline CDR1 is SGHRS and CDR2 YFSETQ. The junction had 4 bases not matched to a gene; V was cut back by 5 bases and J by 6 bases. CDR3 length equals 12 residues. The CDR3 DNA follows: TGCGCCAGCAGGGAGGGGGCCGCTGAAGCTTTCTTT. Translating gives CASREGAAEAFF.

The gene calls are TRBV28 and TRBJ2-5; D is perhaps TRBD2 (5 bases). The CDR3 is 12 residues long. The V end was cut by 3 bases, the J end by 11 bases, with 13 bases between. Germline V gene sequence: CDR1 MDHEN, CDR2 SYDVKM. CDR3 DNA sequence: TGTGCCAGCAGTTTGATAGGGAGTCAGCAGTACTTC. Its protein is CASSLIGSQQYF.

This chain uses TRBV5-4 with TRBJ1-1; D remains ambiguous. Germline CDR1 and CDR2: SGHNT and YYREEE (reference sequence). The CDR3 has 13 residues. The germline V and J ends were trimmed by 4 bases and 0 bases, with 7 bases remaining between them. Here the CDR3 DNA reads TGTGCCAGCAGCCCGTTAATGAACACTGAAGCTTTCTTT. Residues: CASSPLMNTEAFF.

The chain recombines TRBV7-2 with TRBJ1-2, with TRBD1 matching 8 bases. V lost 4 bases, J lost 8 bases, and 6 bases stayed unmatched. The CDR3 runs to 13 residues. The V gene's germline CDR1 is SGHTA and CDR2 FQGNSA. As DNA, the CDR3 is TGTGCCAGCAGCTCCCAGGGGGCTGGCGGCTACACCTTC. It is translated as CASSSQGAGGYTF.

V is TRBV28 and J is TRBJ2-2; TRBD2 matches at 8 bases. After removal of 2 bases from V and 5 bases from J, the junction contained 1 base not matched to a gene. The CDR3 extends over 14 amino acids. The germline V gene encodes CDR1 MDHEN and CDR2 SYDVKM. DNA for the CDR3: TGTGCCAGCAGTTTAGGGACTAGAACCGGGGAGCTGTTTTTT. Residues: CASSLGTRTGELFF. The whole variable domain, remainder taken from reference TRBV28 and TRBJ2-2, is DVKVTQSSRYLVKRTGEKVFLECVQDMDHENMFWYRQDPGLGLRLIYFSYDVKMKEKGDIPEGYSVSREKKERFSLILESASTNQTSMYLCASSLGTRTGELFFGEGSRLTVL.

This clone has just a few counts. The CDR3 protein is CASSSGAREAFF. Here the CDR3 DNA reads TGTGCCAGCAGCTCGGGAGCCCGTGAAGCTTTCTTT. The chain employs TRBV7-9 and TRBJ1-1; D unclear. Deletions cut 4 bases from V and 7 bases from J, with 10 bases between. This CDR3 comprises 12 residues. Germline values: CDR1 SEHNR, CDR2 FQNEAQ (reference sequence).

This clone was observed a handful of times. The chain links TRBV5-4 to TRBJ2-3; D possibly corresponds to TRBD1 (6 bases). This CDR3 contains 13 residues. V was trimmed by 4 bases and J by 5 bases, leaving 11 bases between them. The germline CDR1 and CDR2 sequences are SGHNT and YYREEE (reference sequence). The CDR3 coding sequence is TGTGCCAGCAGCATCCGGACAGTAGATACGCAGTATTTT. Protein: CASSIRTVDTQYF. Filled out from reference TRBV5-4 and TRBJ2-3, the complete variable domain reads ETGVTQSPTHLIKTRGQQVTLRCSSQSGHNTVSWYQQALGQGPQFIFQYYREEENGRGNFPPRFSGLQFPNYSSELNVNALELDDSALYLCASSIRTVDTQYFGPGTRLTVL.

This clone was picked up a small number of times. The rearrangement joins TRBV29-1 to TRBJ2-1; 9 bases map to TRBD1. The CDR3 covers 13 residues. CDR1 SQVTM and CDR2 ANQGSEA come from the germline V gene. The trim removed 5 bases at V and 9 bases at J, leaving 8 bases unmatched. This CDR3 is CSVLGQGTGEQFF. The CDR3 coding sequence is TGCAGCGTTCTAGGACAGGGGACCGGTGAGCAGTTCTTC.

This rearrangement joins TRBV4-2 to TRBJ2-7, with D possibly matching TRBD1 (6 bases). The ends were cut back, 6 bases at V and 6 bases at J, with 18 bases in the middle. This CDR3 spans 14 amino acids. Germline V gives CDR1 LGHNA, CDR2 YNFKEQ. In nucleotides, the CDR3 is TGTGCCAGCAGGCCCAAAATTCAGGGGTTCGAGCAGTACTTC. Its protein product is CASRPKIQGFEQYF.

V gene TRBV10-2 combines with J gene TRBJ1-1; unclear D gene. V lost 0 bases, J lost 3 bases, and 17 bases lay in between. CDR1 is WSHSY and CDR2 is SAAADI in the germline V gene. The CDR3 is 17 amino acids. As DNA, the CDR3 is TGCGCCAGCAGTGAGTCCAGGCCCTACCTCGGGGACACTGAAGCTTTCTTT. This gives the protein CASSESRPYLGDTEAFF.

The V call is TRBV7-2, the J call TRBJ2-2; the match to TRBD1 covers 7 bases. V gave up 4 bases and J gave up 6 bases; unmatched junction bases: 2. Looked up from germline, CDR1 is SGHTA and CDR2 is FQGNSA. CDR3 length: 13 amino acids. As DNA, the CDR3 is TGTGCCAGCAGCTGGGGGACAGCCGGGGAGCTGTTTTTT. It specifies CASSWGTAGELFF. Looking up the rest from reference TRBV7-2 and TRBJ2-2 gives the full variable domain: GAGVSQSPSNKVTEKGKDVELRCDPISGHTALYWYRQSLGQGLEFLIYFQGNSAPDKSGLPSDRFSAERTGGSVSTLTIQRTQQEDSAVYLCASSWGTAGELFFGEGSRLTVL.

J is TRBJ1-3 and V is TRBV10-3; the match to TRBD1 covers 8 bases. V lost 4 bases and J lost 4; bases outside the gene matches: 12. Germline values: CDR1 ENHRY, CDR2 SYGVKD. The CDR3 totals 17 residues. The CDR3 nucleotides are TGTGCCATCAGTGCCTCCGGGGCAGGGGGCCTCGGAAACACCATATATTTT. Protein sequence: CAISASGAGGLGNTIYF.

V is TRBV9 and J is TRBJ1-3; possible D gene TRBD1, 6 bases. Germline V gene sequence: CDR1 SGDLS, CDR2 YYNGEE. Trimming left V 4 bases short and J 4 bases short, with 21 bases between. The CDR3 runs 17 residues. For the CDR3, the DNA is TGTGCCAGCAGCCCCAGGGACACCTCTGCGACCGGAAACACCATATATTTT. It translates to CASSPRDTSATGNTIYF. The full variable domain, completed using reference TRBV9 and TRBJ1-3, is DSGVTQTPKHLITATGQRVTLRCSPRSGDLSVYWYQQSLDQGLQFLIQYYNGEERAKGNILERFSAQQFPDLHSELNLSSLELGDSALYFCASSPRDTSATGNTIYFGEGSWLTVV.

The V and J genes are TRBV6-5 and TRBJ1-2; D not resolved. V was shortened by 4 bases and J by 7 bases, with 10 bases between the two germline ends. This CDR3 comprises 12 residues. Looked up from germline, CDR1 is MNHEY and CDR2 is SVGAGI. CDR3 nucleotides: TGTGCCAGCAGTTCCGGACGGGGTGGCTACACCTTC. This encodes CASSSGRGGYTF.

The J gene is TRBJ2-5, the V gene TRBV9; 8 bases are shared with TRBD1. Germline loops: CDR1 SGDLS, CDR2 YYNGEE. This CDR3 comprises 15 residues. Trimming at V came to 0 bases and at J to 5 bases, leaving 6 bases not matched to a gene. The CDR3 DNA reads TGTGCCAGCAGCGTAGGAAGGACAGGGAGGGAGACCCAGTACTTC. Its protein is CASSVGRTGRETQYF.

This clone occurred a few times. The rearrangement joins TRBV19 to TRBJ2-7, with D unclear. Germline V gene data show CDR1 as LNHDA and CDR2 as SQIVND (reference sequence). V lost 6 bases and J 0 bases, leaving 15 bases between the germline ends. CDR3 size: 15 residues. CDR3 nucleotide sequence: TGTGCCAGTAGCCCATTGGCTTCGAACTCCTACGAGCAGTACTTC. Translation: CASSPLASNSYEQYF.

This chain uses TRBV6-1 with TRBJ2-1; TRBD2 agrees at 11 bases. Per the germline V gene, CDR1 is MNHNS and CDR2 is SASEGT. The CDR3 totals 14 residues. V was pared by 7 bases and J by 8 bases, with 7 bases of the junction left unmatched. The CDR3 sequence: CASNLAGGLDEQFF. The DNA of the CDR3 is TGTGCCAGCAATTTAGCGGGGGGGCTGGATGAGCAGTTCTTC.

The gene calls are TRBV18 and TRBJ2-1, with 7 nucleotides matching TRBD1. After removal of 6 bases from V and 12 bases from J, the junction contained 8 bases not matched to a gene. The CDR3 covers 12 residues. Germline V CDR1 and CDR2: KGHSH, LQKENI. The CDR3 bases are TGTGCCAGCTCTCCCCAAGGGGGCGGGCAGTTCTTC. Amino acid sequence: CASSPQGGGQFF.

V gene TRBV5-8 combines with J gene TRBJ2-5, with TRBD1 matching over 9 bases. Losses at the gene ends were 3 bases for V and 4 bases for J; bases not matched to a gene: 4. This CDR3 region has 14 residues. Looked up from germline, CDR1 is SGHTS and CDR2 is YDEGEE. The CDR3 DNA sequence: TGTGCCAGCAGCTGGGACAGGGTCAGAGAGACCCAGTACTTC. Translated, it gives CASSWDRVRETQYF.

The genes are TRBV28 and TRBJ1-1; 10 bases match TRBD1. Germline V CDR1 and CDR2: MDHEN, SYDVKM. The CDR3 has 16 amino acids. Trimming took 8 bases from V and 1 from J; bases not matched to a gene: 10. The CDR3: CASYWGTGAWNTEAFF. Here the CDR3 DNA reads TGTGCCAGCTACTGGGGGACAGGGGCTTGGAACACTGAAGCTTTCTTT.

J is TRBJ1-2 and V is TRBV2; 8 bases fit TRBD1. CDR1 is SNHLY and CDR2 is FYNNEI in the germline V gene. The length of the CDR3 is 13 residues. V gave up 7 bases and J gave up 3 bases; unmatched junction bases: 4. Here the CDR3 DNA reads TGTGCCAGCAACGAACAGGGGGACTATGGCTACACCTTC. Its translation: CASNEQGDYGYTF.

About this clone: The junction and the germline gene differ at one end; a read error may be behind it. V is TRBV6-6 and J is TRBJ1-2; D is possibly TRBD1 (5 bases). CDR1 MNHNY and CDR2 SVGAGI come from the germline V gene (reference sequence). There are 13 residues in the CDR3. The CDR3 is CASSADNNYGYPF. The CDR3 nucleotides read TGTGCCAGCAGTGCGGACAATAACTATGGCTACCCCTTC.

V gene TRBV18 combines with J gene TRBJ1-4; no definite D call. The CDR3 covers 13 residues. Looked up from germline, CDR1 is KGHSH and CDR2 is LQKENI. Between the trimmed V and J ends, which lost 4 bases and 7 bases, there was a span of 10 bases. CDR3 loop: CASSRTQGEKLFF. The CDR3 nucleotides read TGTGCCAGCTCACGGACTCAAGGTGAAAAACTGTTTTTT.

Note on this clone: The germline gene is not matched at one end of the junction; a read error may be the cause. The chain recombines TRBV7-9 with TRBJ1-6, with D possibly TRBD1 on 5 matching bases. Looked up from germline, CDR1 is SEHNR and CDR2 is FQNEAQ (reference sequence). The CDR3 consists of 16 residues. The CDR3 bases are TGTTCCAGCAGCTTAGATTTGGGGCGAGGCAATTCACCCCTCCACTTT. It encodes CSSSLDLGRGNSPLHF.

The rearrangement uses TRBV7-2 and TRBJ1-3; TRBD1 matches at 7 bases. This CDR3 contains 17 residues. Germline trimming cut 3 bases from V and 0 bases from J; bases unmatched to any gene: 8. The germline CDR1 and CDR2 sequences are SGHTA and FQGNSA. The CDR3 coding sequence is TGTGCCAGCAGCTTCCGACCGGGACAGCACTCTGGAAACACCATATATTTT. Translated: CASSFRPGQHSGNTIYF.